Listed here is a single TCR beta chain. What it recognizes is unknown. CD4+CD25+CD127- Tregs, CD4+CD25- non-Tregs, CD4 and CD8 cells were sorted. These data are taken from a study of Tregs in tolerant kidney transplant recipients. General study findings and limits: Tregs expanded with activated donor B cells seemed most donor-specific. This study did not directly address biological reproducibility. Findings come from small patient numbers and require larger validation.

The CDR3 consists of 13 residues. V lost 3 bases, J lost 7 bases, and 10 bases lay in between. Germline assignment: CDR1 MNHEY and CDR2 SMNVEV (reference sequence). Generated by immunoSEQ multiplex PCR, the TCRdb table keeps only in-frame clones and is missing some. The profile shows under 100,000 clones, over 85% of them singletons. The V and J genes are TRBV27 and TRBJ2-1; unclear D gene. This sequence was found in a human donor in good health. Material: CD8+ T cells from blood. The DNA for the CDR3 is TGTGCCAGCAGTTTTACCCCTCGAAATGAGCAGTTCTTC. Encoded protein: CASSFTPRNEQFF.